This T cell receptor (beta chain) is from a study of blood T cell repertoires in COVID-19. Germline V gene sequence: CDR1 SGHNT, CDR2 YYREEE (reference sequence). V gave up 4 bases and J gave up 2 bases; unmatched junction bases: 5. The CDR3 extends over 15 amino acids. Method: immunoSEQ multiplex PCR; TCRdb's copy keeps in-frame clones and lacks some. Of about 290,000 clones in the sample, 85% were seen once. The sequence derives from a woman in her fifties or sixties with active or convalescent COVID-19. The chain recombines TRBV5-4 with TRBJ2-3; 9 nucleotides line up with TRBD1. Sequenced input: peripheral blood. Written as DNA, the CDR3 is TGTGCCAGCAGCGCCCGACAGGGGGACACAGATACGCAGTATTTT. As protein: CASSARQGDTDTQYF.